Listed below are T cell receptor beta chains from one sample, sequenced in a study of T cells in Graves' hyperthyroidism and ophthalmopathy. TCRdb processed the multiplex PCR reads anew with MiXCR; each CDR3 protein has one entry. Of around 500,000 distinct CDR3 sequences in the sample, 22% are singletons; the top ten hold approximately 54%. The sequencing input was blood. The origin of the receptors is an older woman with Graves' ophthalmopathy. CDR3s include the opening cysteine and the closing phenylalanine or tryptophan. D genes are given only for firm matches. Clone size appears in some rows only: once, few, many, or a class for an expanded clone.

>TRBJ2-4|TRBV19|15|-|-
TGTGCCAGTAGTGCCCCCCCCGAGGGCCGAGTGGTTCAGTACTTC
CASSAPPEGRVVQYF
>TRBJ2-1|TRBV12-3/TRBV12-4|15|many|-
TGTGCCAGCAGCCAGAGTGGGGGATTCTTCAATGAGCAGTTCTTC
CASSQSGGFFNEQFF
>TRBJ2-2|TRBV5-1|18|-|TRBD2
TGCGCCAGCAGCTTGGTGGCTAGCGGGCGAGGGTACACCGGGGAGCTGTTTTTT
CASSLVASGRGYTGELFF
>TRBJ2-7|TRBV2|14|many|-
TGTGCCAGCAGTTGGGGGAGTCCTTCCTACGAGCAGTACTTC
CASSWGSPSYEQYF
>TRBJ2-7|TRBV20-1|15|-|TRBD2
TGCAGTGCTAGAGATGTGGCGGGAGGCACCTACGAGCAGTACTTC
CSARDVAGGTYEQYF
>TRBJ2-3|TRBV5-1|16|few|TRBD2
TGCGCCAGCAGCTTGGCCGGGACTACAGTCACAGATACGCAGTATTTT
CASSLAGTTVTDTQYF
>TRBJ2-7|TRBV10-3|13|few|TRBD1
TGTGCCATCAGTGACCAGGGGGCCGACGAGCAGTACTTC
CAISDQGADEQYF
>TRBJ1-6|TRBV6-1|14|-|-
TGTGCCAGCAGATCCAACGGGGATTATTCACCCCTCCACTTT
CASRSNGDYSPLHF
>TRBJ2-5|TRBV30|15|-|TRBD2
TGTGCCTGGAGTGAAAAGCGGGGGGGTCGGAAGACCCAGTACTTC
CAWSEKRGGRKTQYF
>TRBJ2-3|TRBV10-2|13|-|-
TGCGCCAGCAGAACTGATGGCACAGATACGCAGTATTTT
CASRTDGTDTQYF
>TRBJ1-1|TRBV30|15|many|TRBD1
TGTGCCTGGAGATGGCGGGACAGGGGGACCACTGAAGCTTTCTTT
CAWRWRDRGTTEAFF
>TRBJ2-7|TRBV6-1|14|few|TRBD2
TGTGCCAGCAGCCTAAGGGACTACCTTTACGAGCAGTACTTC
CASSLRDYLYEQYF
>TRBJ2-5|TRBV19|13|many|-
TGTGCCAGTAGTATCCGACGACGGGAGACCCAGTACTTC
CASSIRRRETQYF
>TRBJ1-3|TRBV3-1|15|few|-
TGTGCCAGCAGCTTTAGGATTGGCAGCGGAAACACCATATATTTT
CASSFRIGSGNTIYF
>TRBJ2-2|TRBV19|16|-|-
TGTGCCAGTAGGCCCTCTCGGCAGACGAACACCGGGGAGCTGTTTTTT
CASRPSRQTNTGELFF
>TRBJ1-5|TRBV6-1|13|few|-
TGTGCCAGCAGCGAGGGTAGGGATCAGCCCCAGCATTTT
CASSEGRDQPQHF
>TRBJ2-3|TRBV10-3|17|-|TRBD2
TGTGCCATCAGTGGGACTAGCGGGAGAGGGGGAACAGATACGCAGTATTTT
CAISGTSGRGGTDTQYF
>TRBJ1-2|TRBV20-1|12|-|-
TGCAGTGCCGTCGGATCCATCTATGGCTACACCTTC
CSAVGSIYGYTF
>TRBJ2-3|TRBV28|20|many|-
TGTGCCAGCAGCCAGACGAGTGGGTTTGGTTTTCTTCCTAGCACAGATACGCAGTATTTT
CASSQTSGFGFLPSTDTQYF
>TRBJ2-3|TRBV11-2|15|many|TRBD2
TGTGCCAGCAGCTCGGGACTAGCGGACACAGATACGCAGTATTTT
CASSSGLADTDTQYF
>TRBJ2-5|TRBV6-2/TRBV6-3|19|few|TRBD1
TGTGCCAGCAGTTCCCACAACGGTTTAGGACAGGGGAAAAAGGAGACCCAGTACTTC
CASSSHNGLGQGKKETQYF
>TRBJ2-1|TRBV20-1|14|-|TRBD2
TGCAGTGCTAGAGCCCTAGCGGGCTTAAATGAGCAGTTCTTC
CSARALAGLNEQFF
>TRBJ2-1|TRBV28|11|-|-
TGTGCCAGCAGTTTCACACAGGGACTGTTCTTC
CASSFTQGLFF
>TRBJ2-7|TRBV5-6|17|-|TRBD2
TGTGCCAGCAGCTTGGGGATAGCGGGAGGGTGGGTCTACGAGCAGTACTTC
CASSLGIAGGWVYEQYF
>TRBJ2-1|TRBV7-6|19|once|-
TGTGCCAGCAGCTTATGGGTCAGCGGGTCGGGGTCGTACTCCAATGAGCAGTTCTTC
CASSLWVSGSGSYSNEQFF
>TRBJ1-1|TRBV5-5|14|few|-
TGTGCCAGCAGCTTGGCCTGGCAGAACACTGAAGCTTTCTTT
CASSLAWQNTEAFF
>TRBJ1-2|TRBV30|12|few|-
TGTGCCTTAAGGGGAACGGGCCATGGCTACACCTTC
CALRGTGHGYTF
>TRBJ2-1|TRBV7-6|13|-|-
TGTGCCAGCAGCTGGGGGACGGACAATGAGCAGTTCTTC
CASSWGTDNEQFF
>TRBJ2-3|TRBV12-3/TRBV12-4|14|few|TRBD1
TGTGCCAGCAGTTCCGTGACAGGGACAGATACGCAGTATTTT
CASSSVTGTDTQYF
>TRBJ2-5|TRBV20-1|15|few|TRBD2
TGCAGTGCTAGAGATTCCAGCGGGAGGGAGGAGACCCAGTACTTC
CSARDSSGREETQYF
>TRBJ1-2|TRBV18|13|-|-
TGTGCCAGCTCACCGGACAAGACATATGGCTACACCTTC
CASSPDKTYGYTF
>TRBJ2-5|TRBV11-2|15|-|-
TGTGCCAGCAGCTTCCAGGGGCCTCACCAAGAGACCCAGCACTTC
CASSFQGPHQETQHF
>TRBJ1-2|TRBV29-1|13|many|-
TGCAGCGTAACCTCGGGGGGCAGCTATGGCTACACCTTC
CSVTSGGSYGYTF
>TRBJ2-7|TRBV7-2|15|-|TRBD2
TGTGCCAGCAGCTTGGGACTAGCGGGGAGTCACGAGCAGTACTTC
CASSLGLAGSHEQYF
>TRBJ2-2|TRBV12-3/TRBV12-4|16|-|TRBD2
TGTGCCAGCAGTTTAGTGTCGGGAGGGGGGACCGGGGAGCTGTTTTTT
CASSLVSGGGTGELFF
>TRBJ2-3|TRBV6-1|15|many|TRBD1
TGTGCCAGCAGTGCTGGGGCAGGGGGCGTAGATACGCAGTATTTT
CASSAGAGGVDTQYF
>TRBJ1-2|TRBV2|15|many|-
TGTGCCAGCAGCCGAACCCAGGCCGTAAACTATGGCTACACCTTC
CASSRTQAVNYGYTF
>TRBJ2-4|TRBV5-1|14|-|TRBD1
TGCGCCAGCAGCTGGGGACAGGGTAAAAACATTCAGTACTTC
CASSWGQGKNIQYF
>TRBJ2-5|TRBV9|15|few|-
TGTGCCAGCAGCCTCGGGACCCGAATTCGAGAGACCCAGTACTTC
CASSLGTRIRETQYF
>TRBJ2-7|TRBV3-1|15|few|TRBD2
TGTGCCAGCAGTCTTATAGCGGGGGGCTCCTACGAGCAGTACTTC
CASSLIAGGSYEQYF
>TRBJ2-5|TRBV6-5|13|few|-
TGTGCCAGCAGTTACGGGGGTTCAGAGACCCAGTACTTC
CASSYGGSETQYF
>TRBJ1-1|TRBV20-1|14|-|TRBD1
TGCAGTGCCAGACAGGGGGCGCGGGACACTGAAGCTTTCTTT
CSARQGARDTEAFF
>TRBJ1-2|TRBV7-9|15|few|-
TGTGCCAGCAGCTTAGGGGGGGCGCAGGACTATGGCTACACCTTC
CASSLGGAQDYGYTF
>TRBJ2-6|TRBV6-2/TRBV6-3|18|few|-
TGTGCCAGCAGTCCGTACGACAGGCTCCCCTCCGGGGCCAACGTCCTGACTTTC
CASSPYDRLPSGANVLTF